Listed below are T cell receptor beta chains from one sample, sequenced in a study of CD8+CD57+ T cells in acquired aplastic anemia. Each CDR3 protein gets one entry after TCRdb re-called the reads with MiXCR. The sample has about 43,000 distinct CDR3 sequences, approximately 63% seen once; the top ten hold 50% to 70%. Sequenced input: sorted CD4+, CD8+, or CD8+CD57+ T cells (not recorded which) from PBMCs. All receptors come from a human donor with aplastic anemia. Both conserved end residues are part of each CDR3. Each record gives: J gene, V gene, clone size, D gene, CDR3 DNA, CDR3 protein. D genes are given only for firm matches. Size is omitted from some rows. Given values are once, few, many or a class for expanded clones.

>TRBJ1-3|TRBV6-5|.|TRBD1
TGTGCCAGCAGTTCTGTGGACAGGAGAAACACCATATATTTT
CASSSVDRRNTIYF
>TRBJ2-5|TRBV6-1|many|TRBD2
TGTGCCAGCAGTGAAGCGGTCCCTTTTAGCGGGGGGACTTCTCGGGAGACCCAGTACTTC
CASSEAVPFSGGTSRETQYF
>TRBJ2-7|TRBV29-1|.|.
TGCAGCGTTGAAGGCAGGGACTACGAGCAGTACTTC
CSVEGRDYEQYF
>TRBJ2-3|TRBV5-1|.|.
TGCGCCAGCAGCCAGTACGGGGAGAGCACAGATACGCAGTATTTT
CASSQYGESTDTQYF
>TRBJ1-2|TRBV2|.|TRBD1
TGTGCCAGCAGTGGGGACAGCAATTACTATGGCTACACCTTC
CASSGDSNYYGYTF
>TRBJ1-6|TRBV2|.|.
TGTGCCAGCAGTCGAGGCCGCGGGAATTCACCCCTCCACTTT
CASSRGRGNSPLHF
>TRBJ2-1|TRBV20-1|.|.
TGCAGTGCTAGAGATGGGCGGGACATCTACAATGAGCAGTTCTTC
CSARDGRDIYNEQFF
>TRBJ1-4|TRBV29-1|once|.
TGCAGCGCCAGCGAAGGGCTACCGGGGGAAAAACTGTTTTTT
CSASEGLPGEKLFF
>TRBJ1-2|TRBV3-1|.|.
TGTGCCAGCAGCCCATCTCGCGGAGGCGGGGGCTATGGCTACACCTTC
CASSPSRGGGGYGYTF
>TRBJ2-3|TRBV25-1|few|TRBD2
TGTGCCAGCAGTGAAGGGGTAGGGACTAGCACCAATGACAACACAGATACGCAGTATTTT
CASSEGVGTSTNDNTDTQYF
>TRBJ2-3|TRBV20-1|.|.
TGCAGTGCTAGAGATGTCAAGGGTACTTATTTT
CSARDVKGTYF
>TRBJ1-1|TRBV24-1|few|.
TGTGCCACCAGTGATCCGGGACACACTGAAGCTTTCTTT
CATSDPGHTEAFF
>TRBJ2-1|TRBV15|.|TRBD2
TGTGCCACCAGCAGCCGTAGCGGGGATTACAATGAGCAGTTCTTC
CATSSRSGDYNEQFF